The present T cell receptor (beta chain) was sequenced within a study of CD8 T cells in ankylosing spondylitis. This clonotype was recorded at least ten times. Its antigen remains unknown. Quantitative 5'-RACE with molecular barcodes produced the TCR beta libraries. One entry per CDR3 protein results from TCRdb running MiXCR on the 5' RACE reads. The table lists some 330,000 distinct CDR3 sequences, approximately 8.2% of them singletons. Findings and limits, study-wide: Matched ankylosing spondylitis synovial fluid reportedly contained a significantly enriched population of disease-linked clones. Characteristic, it appeared, of ankylosing spondylitis blood was a TCR beta motif of eight highly homologous variants.

This CDR3 spans 16 amino acids. Per the germline V gene, CDR1 is MGHDK and CDR2 is SYGVNS. V lost 1 base to trimming and J lost 6 bases, with 16 bases between them. The chain combines TRBV25-1 with TRBJ2-1; TRBD1 or TRBD2 may be the D gene (5 bases each). Sample: blood, either unsorted or a sorted T cell fraction (not recorded which). This sequence was found in a male donor with ankylosing spondylitis. The CDR3 DNA reads as TGTGCCAGCAGTGAATTAGCGATTTGGGGCGGCAATGAGCAGTTCTTC. Amino acids: CASSELAIWGGNEQFF.